These T cell receptor beta chains were read from a single sample in a study of CXCR3-negative and CXCR3-positive naive CD8 T cells. Following a re-call of the 5' RACE reads, TCRdb has one entry per CDR3 protein and lacks DNA. The sample shows roughly 120,000 distinct CDR3 sequences, and 0.59% sits with its ten largest clones. Material: naive CXCR3+ CD8+ T cells from blood. Receptors were obtained from a human donor in good health. Some clones in this sample may be carry-over from other donors' samples. Each CDR3 is given with its conserved first and last residue. Clone size is not always given. Where it is, it says once, few, many or a class for expanded clones.

J gene | clone size | V gene | CDR3 protein
TRBJ2-7 | . | TRBV5-5 | CASRPTSGGLYEQYF
TRBJ2-2 | . | TRBV27 | CASSPLRGTEHTGELFF
TRBJ2-5 | . | TRBV20-1 | CSARSADRDQETQYF
TRBJ1-1 | . | TRBV5-1 | CASRGQGAEAFF
TRBJ2-1 | . | TRBV2 | CASTWTRVGYNEQFF
TRBJ2-2 | . | TRBV7-3 | CASSLNLDYPGELFF
TRBJ2-1 | . | TRBV5-1 | CASSLVPWGGSGAHNEQFF
TRBJ2-1 | . | TRBV5-1 | CASSRRTGSYNEQFF
TRBJ2-3 | . | TRBV28 | CASSFFADTQYF
TRBJ2-7 | . | TRBV29-1 | CSVVNRGQYEQYF
TRBJ2-7 | . | TRBV12-3/TRBV12-4 | CASITSGTGGGEQYF
TRBJ1-1 | . | TRBV30 | CAWSAMNTEAFF
TRBJ1-2 | . | TRBV6-5 | CASSSGLDRIYGYTF
TRBJ2-7 | . | TRBV2 | CASSVWGDEQYF
TRBJ2-2 | . | TRBV7-3 | CASSSTANTPGELFF
TRBJ1-1 | . | TRBV19 | CASTYGTEAFF
TRBJ1-1 | . | TRBV3-1 | CASSQVYNEAFF
TRBJ2-1 | . | TRBV28 | CASSIQGVINEQFF
TRBJ1-1 | . | TRBV5-1 | CASSFAEGAEAFF
TRBJ2-7 | . | TRBV21-1 | CASSRPDRVDECEQYF
TRBJ1-1 | . | TRBV3-1 | CASAKRRSTEAFF
TRBJ1-1 | . | TRBV29-1 | CSVERGRNTEAFF
TRBJ1-5 | . | TRBV27 | CASSLSRGGNQPQHF
TRBJ2-5 | . | TRBV20-1 | CSARAVSGAGHQETQYF
TRBJ1-1 | . | TRBV30 | CAWSYGGDTEAFF
TRBJ2-4 | . | TRBV6-2/TRBV6-3 | CASRALGDIQYF
TRBJ1-1 | . | TRBV7-9 | CASSLPGTANTEAFF
TRBJ1-6 | . | TRBV7-6 | CASSKTGYYNSPLHF
TRBJ2-3 | . | TRBV11-2 | CASSFVDTQYF
TRBJ1-5 | . | TRBV7-2 | CASSLGLLNQPQHF
TRBJ2-1 | . | TRBV20-1 | CSAIGLAGDNEQFF
TRBJ1-5 | . | TRBV28 | CASSLMREGNQPQHF
TRBJ2-7 | . | TRBV29-1 | CSVEGDSESYEQYF
TRBJ2-2 | . | TRBV29-1 | CSVDGGTGELFF
TRBJ1-1 | . | TRBV6-5 | CASSDQGDTEAFF
TRBJ2-5 | . | TRBV29-1 | CSVPLGGPQYF
TRBJ2-1 | . | TRBV7-9 | CASSFPDSICNEQFF
TRBJ1-1 | medium-sized | TRBV29-1 | CSVEAILLSGSTEAFF
TRBJ1-1 | . | TRBV27 | CASSSRVNEAFF
TRBJ2-3 | . | TRBV6-5 | CASNSLDREVDTQYF
TRBJ2-7 | . | TRBV2 | CASSQSGAVYEQYF
TRBJ1-4 | . | TRBV11-2 | CASRAGEKLFF
TRBJ2-3 | . | TRBV18 | CASSPSAETDTQYF
TRBJ2-7 | . | TRBV12-5 | CASGRDGIYEQYF
TRBJ2-2 | . | TRBV7-3 | CASSPAGGAGGELFF
TRBJ2-1 | . | TRBV10-2 | CASSDEGLAGVPFFNEQFF
TRBJ2-1 | . | TRBV6-4 | CARARDSYNEQFF
TRBJ2-5 | . | TRBV6-2/TRBV6-3 | CASSYGWETQYF
TRBJ2-1 | . | TRBV24-1 | CATSDRTGTAEQFF
TRBJ2-3 | . | TRBV20-1 | CSALRGDLATDTQYF
TRBJ1-1 | . | TRBV29-1 | CSVGQGSEAFF
TRBJ1-2 | . | TRBV4-3 | CASSQGRHWDRDGYTF
TRBJ2-7 | . | TRBV27 | CASSLGDGRYEQYF
TRBJ2-3 | . | TRBV5-5 | CASSRGSDTQYF
TRBJ2-7 | . | TRBV20-1 | CSARDLGSNHPYEQYF
TRBJ2-1 | . | TRBV4-1 | CASMPGEGNNEQFF
TRBJ2-1 | . | TRBV9 | CASSFGGKQFF
TRBJ2-7 | . | TRBV18 | CASFGGKNYEQYF
TRBJ2-1 | . | TRBV5-1 | CASSLDGTSGEYNEQFF